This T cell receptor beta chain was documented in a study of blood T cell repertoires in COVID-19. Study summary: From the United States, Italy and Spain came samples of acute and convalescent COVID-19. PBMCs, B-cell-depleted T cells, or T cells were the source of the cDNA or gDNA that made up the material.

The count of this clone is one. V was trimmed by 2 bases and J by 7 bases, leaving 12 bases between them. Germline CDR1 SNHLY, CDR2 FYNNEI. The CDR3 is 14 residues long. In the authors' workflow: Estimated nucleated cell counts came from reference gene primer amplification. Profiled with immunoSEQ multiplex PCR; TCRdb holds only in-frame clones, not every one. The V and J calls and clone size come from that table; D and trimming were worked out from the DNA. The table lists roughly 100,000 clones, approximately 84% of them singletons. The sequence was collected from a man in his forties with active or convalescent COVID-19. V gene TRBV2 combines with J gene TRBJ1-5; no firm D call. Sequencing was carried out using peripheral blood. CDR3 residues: CASSEREGGQPQHF. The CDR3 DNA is TGTGCCAGCAGTGAACGCGAGGGAGGCCAGCCCCAGCATTTT.